The rows below give T cell receptor beta chains drawn from one sample of a study of blood T cell repertoires in COVID-19. Libraries were prepared by immunoSEQ multiplex PCR; TCRdb keeps only in-frame clonotypes and omits some of them. The repertoire holds about 220,000 clones, with roughly 84% as singletons. Sequenced sample: PBMCs or T cells enriched from blood (not recorded which). Every receptor here comes from a woman aged 40 to 55 who had recovered from COVID-19. The CDR3 runs from the conserved cysteine through the conserved F or W. The D gene is left open where the match is weak. Some rows have no size entry. The others give once, few or many, or a class for an expanded clone.

v_gene	abundance	j_gene	d_gene	CDR3aa	CDR3nt
TRBV7-3	few	TRBJ1-3	-	CASSLGPADTIYF	TGTGCCAGCAGCTTAGGCCCAGCGGACACCATATATTTT
TRBV18	-	TRBJ2-7	-	CASSRGTGYYEQYF	TGTGCCAGCTCACGAGGAACGGGTTACTACGAGCAGTACTTC
TRBV28	-	TRBJ1-5	-	CASRVGGASNQPQHF	TGTGCCAGCAGGGTGGGGGGGGCTAGCAATCAGCCCCAGCATTTT
TRBV6-5	once	TRBJ2-1	-	CASSKSSAYNEQFF	TGTGCCAGCAGTAAGTCCAGCGCATACAATGAGCAGTTCTTC
TRBV11-2	-	TRBJ1-1	-	CASSLGWRIDTEAFF	TGTGCCAGCAGCTTAGGGTGGAGAATCGACACTGAAGCTTTCTTT
TRBV7-9	-	TRBJ1-1	TRBD1	CASSLATGTTEAFF	TGTGCCAGCAGCTTAGCGACAGGGACCACTGAAGCTTTCTTT
TRBV7-2	-	TRBJ1-4	TRBD1	CASSPTGGGEKLFF	TGTGCCAGCAGCCCGACAGGGGGCGGCGAAAAACTGTTTTTT
TRBV5-1	-	TRBJ1-6	TRBD1	CASSTGQGRSPLHF	TGCGCCAGCAGCACCGGACAGGGAAGATCACCCCTCCACTTT
TRBV27	once	TRBJ2-3	-	CASSPRGNTQYF	TGTGCCAGCAGCCCTAGGGGGAATACGCAGTATTTT
TRBV25-1	-	TRBJ1-6	-	CASSLGNNSPLHF	TGTGCCAGCAGTCTAGGAAATAATTCACCCCTCCACTTT
TRBV29-1	few	TRBJ2-1	-	CSAEDWRANEQFF	TGCAGCGCCGAGGACTGGCGGGCGAATGAGCAGTTCTTC
TRBV4-2	-	TRBJ2-3	-	CASSQDGGEDTQYF	TGTGCCAGCAGCCAAGACGGAGGGGAGGATACGCAGTATTTT